The 26 T cell receptor beta chains below come from one sample, sequenced in a study of cytomegalovirus exposure and HLA in healthy donors. PCR used 60 Vbeta primers and 13 Jbeta primers. Libraries were prepared by immunoSEQ multiplex PCR; TCRdb keeps only in-frame clonotypes and omits some of them. Here the sample spans 150,000 to 200,000 clones, about four fifths being singletons. Material for sequencing was PBMCs. These receptors all come from a woman aged 40 to 50 in good health and CMV-seronegative.

This chain links TRBV7-2 with TRBJ1-2, with 9 bases matching TRBD1. With V trimmed by 3 bases and J by 4 bases, 3 bases remained unmatched. Germline CDR1 is SGHTA and CDR2 is FQGNSA. CDR3 length: 14 amino acids. Here the CDR3 DNA reads TGTGCCAGCAGCTTCTCGGACAGGGGCTATGGCTACACCTTC. The encoded protein is CASSFSDRGYGYTF.

The gene calls are TRBV30 and TRBJ1-2, with a tentative D call TRBD1 (6 bases). CDR3 length: 14 amino acids. The V and J ends lost 0 bases and 7 bases respectively, with 15 bases between them. Germline loops: CDR1 GTSNPN, CDR2 SVGIG (reference sequence). CDR3 nucleotides: TGTGCCTGGAGTGTACTGGGTAGAGGGGGTGGCTACACCTTC. This translates into CAWSVLGRGGGYTF.

V is TRBV11-2 and J is TRBJ1-3, with D uncertain. This CDR3 contains 13 residues. Germline V gene sequence: CDR1 SGHAT, CDR2 FQNNGV. V dropped 5 bases and J dropped 2 bases, with 7 bases sitting between them. This CDR3 is CASSAETGNTIYF. The CDR3 DNA reads as TGTGCCAGCAGCGCCGAGACTGGAAACACCATATATTTT.

This chain joins TRBV6-4 and TRBJ2-1; a possible D gene is TRBD2 (6 bases). V gave up 4 bases and J gave up 2 bases, with 12 bases separating them. The CDR3 consists of 15 residues. The V gene's germline CDR1 is MRHNA and CDR2 SNTAGT. CDR3 in DNA: TGTGCCAGCAGTGTGGGAGGAGGAACCTACAATGAGCAGTTCTTC. Translation gives CASSVGGGTYNEQFF.

V and J are TRBV2 and TRBJ2-1; D is possibly TRBD2 (6 bases). The CDR3 has 13 residues. V lost 8 bases, J lost 10 bases, and 18 bases lay in between. The germline gives CDR1 SNHLY, CDR2 FYNNEI. CDR3 sequence: CASGNGRAGEQFF. In DNA form, the CDR3 reads TGTGCCAGCGGAAATGGACGGGCGGGAGAGCAGTTCTTC.

This clone was seen once. The chain joins TRBV10-3 to TRBJ2-7, with D maybe TRBD1 (6 bases). Germline V gene data show CDR1 as ENHRY and CDR2 as SYGVKD. The CDR3 is 14 amino acids. Trimming cost V 7 bases and J 1 base, with 14 bases left between them. CDR3 loop: CAITDQDSSYEQYF. The CDR3, as DNA: TGTGCCATCACAGACCAGGACAGTTCCTACGAGCAGTACTTC.

The chain's CDR3 is CSARDRGPDEQFF. For the CDR3, the DNA is TGCAGCGCCCGGGACAGGGGGCCCGATGAGCAGTTCTTC. The chain has TRBV29-1 and TRBJ2-1, with TRBD1 identical over 12 bases. The germline V gene encodes CDR1 SQVTM and CDR2 ANQGSEA. The J segment lost 8 bases and the V segment lost 7 bases, leaving 6 bases of the junction unmatched. This CDR3 comprises 13 residues.

The J gene is TRBJ2-5, the V gene TRBV5-1; the match to TRBD2 covers 8 bases. With 0 bases clipped from V and 6 bases from J, the junction kept 7 bases outside the gene matches. Germline CDR1 SGHRS, CDR2 YFSETQ. The CDR3 runs 15 residues. CDR3 DNA sequence: TGCGCCAGCAGCTTGGAAGCGGGAGAACAAAAGACCCAGTACTTC. It specifies CASSLEAGEQKTQYF.

The genes are TRBV6-6 and TRBJ1-2, with D unresolved. Trimming left V 7 bases short and J 8 bases short, with 17 bases between. The CDR3 consists of 13 residues. The germline CDR1 and CDR2 sequences are MNHNY and SVGAGI (reference sequence). CDR3 protein: CASNQRIGEGYTF. The DNA for the CDR3 is TGTGCCAGCAACCAACGGATCGGGGAAGGCTACACCTTC.

This chain connects TRBV4-1 to TRBJ2-3; 10 bases align to TRBD2. J was trimmed by 2 bases and V by 0 bases; bases with no gene match: 8. The germline CDR1 and CDR2 sequences are MGHRA and YSYEKL. The length of the CDR3 is 18 residues. In nucleotides, the CDR3 is TGCGCCAGCAGCCAAGATAAGGGGACTAGCGCCTTCACAGATACGCAGTATTTT. It yields the protein CASSQDKGTSAFTDTQYF.

This chain uses TRBV6-1 with TRBJ2-5; TRBD1 matches 12 bases. V dropped 2 bases and J dropped 4; count of bases not matched to a gene: 5. The CDR3 loop spans 16 amino acids. Germline CDR1 MNHNS, CDR2 SASEGT. The CDR3 DNA reads TGTGCCAGCAGTGAAAGGGGACAGGGGGCCCGAGAGACCCAGTACTTC. Translated: CASSERGQGARETQYF.

The chain uses TRBV5-6 and TRBJ1-3; 11 bases map to TRBD1. Germline trimming cut 4 bases from V and 8 bases from J; bases unmatched to any gene: 11. The CDR3 has 16 amino acids. Germline CDR1 is SGHDT and CDR2 is YYEEEE. The CDR3 loop reads CASSKAGQGAGDTIYF. CDR3 bases: TGTGCCAGCAGCAAGGCCGGACAGGGGGCAGGAGACACCATATATTTT.

The chain has TRBV19 and TRBJ2-1; 7 bases fit TRBD1. This CDR3 is 14 amino acids long. The trim removed 5 bases at V and 3 bases at J, leaving 4 bases unmatched. Looked up from germline, CDR1 is LNHDA and CDR2 is SQIVND (reference sequence). The CDR3 loop reads CASSLGTVYNEQFF. The CDR3 coding sequence is TGTGCCAGTAGTCTCGGGACAGTCTACAATGAGCAGTTCTTC.

V usage is TRBV19 and J usage is TRBJ1-1; D gene unclear. Per the germline V gene, CDR1 is LNHDA and CDR2 is SQIVND (reference sequence). The V end was cut by 8 bases, the J end by 1 base, with 11 bases between. The CDR3 runs to 13 residues. CDR3 nucleotides: TGTGCCAGTCAAAGTACAAGGAACACTGAAGCTTTCTTT. It codes for CASQSTRNTEAFF.

The count of this clone is one. The chain has TRBV18 and TRBJ1-5, with D hard to call. This CDR3 has 15 amino acids. The V gene lost 0 bases and the J gene lost 4 bases, with 10 bases spanning the gap. Per germline, CDR1 KGHSH and CDR2 LQKENI. In DNA, the CDR3 is TGTGCCAGCTCACCACCGGGCAGCTTGAATCAGCCCCAGCATTTT. It codes for CASSPPGSLNQPQHF.

The rearrangement uses TRBV7-8 and TRBJ1-4; the match to TRBD1 covers 7 bases. CDR1 and CDR2 from the germline V gene are SGHVS and FQNEAQ. There are 16 residues in the CDR3. V trimming: 5 bases; J trimming: 2 bases; junction bases outside the gene matches: 8. CDR3: CASSPLTGRTNEKLFF. For the CDR3, the DNA is TGTGCCAGCAGCCCATTGACAGGGAGGACTAATGAAAAACTGTTTTTT.

The chain is built from TRBV7-8 and TRBJ2-7, with TRBD1 matching 8 bases. Germline loops: CDR1 SGHVS, CDR2 FQNEAQ. CDR3 length: 15 amino acids. The junction had 3 bases not matched to a gene; V was cut back by 1 base and J by 1 base. The CDR3, as DNA: TGTGCCAGCAGCTTAGGGACAGGGTCATCCTACGAGCAGTACGTC. The encoded protein is CASSLGTGSSYEQYV.

The chain combines TRBV2 with TRBJ2-3; 14 bases are a match to TRBD2. The CDR3 consists of 17 residues. Unmatched junction bases numbered 7, after V lost 8 bases and J lost 0 bases. Germline CDR1 reads SNHLY; CDR2 reads FYNNEI. The CDR3 protein is CASAGTSGGPSTDTQYF. CDR3 in DNA: TGTGCCAGCGCCGGGACTAGCGGGGGCCCTAGCACAGATACGCAGTATTTT. Filled out from reference TRBV2 and TRBJ2-3, the complete variable domain reads EPEVTQTPSHQVTQMGQEVILRCVPISNHLYFYWYRQILGQKVEFLVSFYNNEISEKSEIFDDQFSVERPDGSNFTLKIRSTKLEDSAMYFCASAGTSGGPSTDTQYFGPGTRLTVL.

This chain links TRBV5-1 with TRBJ1-4; 8 nucleotides match TRBD1. CDR1 is SGHRS and CDR2 is YFSETQ in the germline V gene. The CDR3 is 15 residues long. Losses at the gene ends were 4 bases for V and 8 bases for J; bases not matched to a gene: 10. In DNA, the CDR3 is TGCGCCAGCAGCCTGACAGGGGAGATAAAAGAAAAACTGTTTTTT. This encodes CASSLTGEIKEKLFF. Using reference TRBV5-1 and TRBJ1-4 for the parts outside the CDR3, the full variable domain is KAGVTQTPRYLIKTRGQQVTLSCSPISGHRSVSWYQQTPGQGLQFLFEYFSETQRNKGNFPGRFSGRQFSNSRSEMNVSTLELGDSALYLCASSLTGEIKEKLFFGSGTQLSVL.

This clone has just one count. V and J are TRBV2 and TRBJ2-5; D is possibly TRBD1 (5 bases). The germline CDR1 and CDR2 sequences are SNHLY and FYNNEI. The CDR3 spans 13 residues. V was trimmed by 6 bases and J by 1 base, leaving 9 bases between them. The CDR3 region is CASRQGIQETQYF. The CDR3 coding sequence is TGTGCCAGCAGGCAGGGAATCCAAGAGACCCAGTACTTC.

The chain is built from TRBV4-2 and TRBJ2-2; possibly TRBD1 for D (6 bases). Germline V gene sequence: CDR1 LGHNA, CDR2 YNFKEQ. The CDR3 covers 16 residues. V gave up 4 bases and J gave up 0 bases, with 12 bases separating them. CDR3 loop: CASSRSTGTNTGELFF. CDR3 bases: TGTGCCAGCAGCCGTTCGACAGGAACGAACACCGGGGAGCTGTTTTTT.

The chain carries TRBV6-1 and TRBJ1-2; tentatively, D is TRBD1 (5 bases). Trimming took off 2 bases at V and 0 bases at J, with 10 bases between the two ends. From germline, CDR1 is MNHNS and CDR2 SASEGT. This CDR3 comprises 15 residues. The CDR3 DNA reads as TGTGCCAGCAGTGAAAGGGGCAGCCCTAACTATGGCTACACCTTC. Amino acid sequence: CASSERGSPNYGYTF.

The chain recombines TRBV2 with TRBJ2-3; the match to TRBD2 covers 7 bases. The CDR3 extends over 16 amino acids. V dropped 6 bases and J dropped 3; count of bases not matched to a gene: 12. In germline, CDR1 is SNHLY, CDR2 FYNNEI. CDR3 DNA: TGTGCCAGCAGCGGTACCCTAGCGGTAGATACAGATACGCAGTATTTT. Amino acid sequence: CASSGTLAVDTDTQYF. The full variable domain, in which reference TRBV2 and TRBJ2-3 provide the parts outside the CDR3, is EPEVTQTPSHQVTQMGQEVILRCVPISNHLYFYWYRQILGQKVEFLVSFYNNEISEKSEIFDDQFSVERPDGSNFTLKIRSTKLEDSAMYFCASSGTLAVDTDTQYFGPGTRLTVL.

This clone was found a few times. The chain is built from TRBV5-6 and TRBJ2-5, with 7 nucleotides matching TRBD1. This CDR3 spans 15 amino acids. CDR1 is SGHDT, CDR2 YYEEEE, per germline. J was trimmed by 2 bases and V by 1 base; bases with no gene match: 5. CDR3 sequence (DNA): TGTGCCAGCAGCTTGATAGGGACAGTTCAAGAGACCCAGTACTTC. It is translated as CASSLIGTVQETQYF. Complete variable domain (other parts from reference TRBV5-6 and TRBJ2-5): DAGVTQSPTHLIKTRGQQVTLRCSPKSGHDTVSWYQQALGQGPQFIFQYYEEEERQRGNFPDRFSGHQFPNYSSELNVNALLLGDSALYLCASSLIGTVQETQYFGPGTRLLVL.

CDR3 sequence reads: CASSSGMNTEAFF. The CDR3 coding sequence is TGCGCCAGCAGTAGCGGTATGAACACTGAAGCTTTCTTT. This rearrangement joins TRBV4-3 to TRBJ1-1; D is undetermined. CDR1 is LGHNA, CDR2 YSLEER, per germline. V lost 6 bases, J lost 0 bases, and 8 bases lay in between. The CDR3 loop spans 13 amino acids.

The chain is built from TRBV18 and TRBJ2-7, with D perhaps matching TRBD2 (6 bases). Germline values: CDR1 KGHSH, CDR2 LQKENI. V gave up 4 bases and J gave up 0 bases, with 19 bases separating them. The CDR3 runs to 17 residues. CDR3 residues: CASSQSGVAASSYEQYF. In DNA form, the CDR3 reads TGTGCCAGCTCACAGTCCGGGGTAGCGGCTAGCTCCTACGAGCAGTACTTC.